This T cell receptor beta chain appears in the sequencing data of a study of blood T cell repertoires in COVID-19. As for the study in general: Sites in the United States, Italy and Spain provided acute and convalescent COVID-19 samples. Sample material is recorded as cDNA or gDNA derived from T cells, B-cell-depleted T cells, or PBMCs.

This CDR3 is built from 16 residues. Germline V CDR1 and CDR2: LNHDA, SQIVND (reference sequence). V was clipped by 4 bases and J by 6 bases, with 21 bases between them. As processed by the authors: Quantification of nucleated cells was approximated via reference gene primer amplification. Sequencing used immunoSEQ multiplex PCR; TCRdb keeps in-frame clones, though not all of them. Clone size and the V and J calls come from that table; the DNA yielded D and trimming. Of 100,000 or so clones listed, approximately 92% are singletons. This clone was recorded only once. Sequenced input: peripheral blood. The chain is built from TRBV19 and TRBJ2-5; possible D gene TRBD1, 6 bases. This receptor was identified in a woman aged 55-70 years with active COVID-19. In DNA form, the CDR3 reads TGTGCCAGTAGTACAAACCCTCGACAGGTCTCGAAGACCCAGTACTTC. This codes for CASSTNPRQVSKTQYF.